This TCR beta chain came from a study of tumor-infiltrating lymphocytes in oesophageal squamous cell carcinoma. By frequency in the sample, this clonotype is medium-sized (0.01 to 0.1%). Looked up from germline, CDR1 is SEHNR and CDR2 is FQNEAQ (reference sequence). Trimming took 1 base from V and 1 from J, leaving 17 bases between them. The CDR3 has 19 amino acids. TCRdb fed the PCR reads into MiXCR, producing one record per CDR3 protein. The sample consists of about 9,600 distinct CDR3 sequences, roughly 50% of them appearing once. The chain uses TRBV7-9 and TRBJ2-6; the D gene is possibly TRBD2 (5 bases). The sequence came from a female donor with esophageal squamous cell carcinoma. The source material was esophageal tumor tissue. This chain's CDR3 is CASSLGVAVGSSGANVLTF. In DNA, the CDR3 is TGTGCCAGCAGCTTAGGAGTTGCGGTGGGGAGTTCTGGGGCCAACGTCCTGACTTTC.